The rows below give T cell receptor beta chains drawn from one sample of a study of technical replicates of blood from a few donors. TCRdb's copy holds only in-frame clones and misses some; the assay was immunoSEQ multiplex PCR. The sample records 95,000 to 100,000 clones, approximately 94% being singletons. Sequenced sample: T cells isolated from PBMCs. Receptors were obtained from a human donor in good health. Each CDR3 is given with its conserved first and last residue. The order of the fields is D gene, V gene, J gene, clone size, CDR3 protein, CDR3 DNA. The D gene is left open where the match is weak. Clone size is given for some rows only: seen once, a few or many times, or a class if the clone is expanded.

d_call: .; v_call: TRBV9; j_call: TRBJ2-5; clone_size: .; cdr3_aa: CASSPHSRTAEETQYF; cdr3_nt: TGTGCCAGCAGCCCACATTCCAGGACAGCCGAAGAGACCCAGTACTTC
d_call: .; v_call: TRBV29-1; j_call: TRBJ1-1; clone_size: .; cdr3_aa: CSVVGDPPPNTEAFF; cdr3_nt: TGCAGCGTTGTAGGGGATCCACCACCGAACACTGAAGCTTTCTTT
d_call: .; v_call: TRBV18; j_call: TRBJ1-1; clone_size: .; cdr3_aa: CASSPPNRGENTEAFF; cdr3_nt: TGTGCCAGCTCACCACCGAATCGGGGGGAGAACACTGAAGCTTTCTTT
d_call: .; v_call: TRBV9; j_call: TRBJ1-4; clone_size: .; cdr3_aa: CASSVGQWSATNEKLFF; cdr3_nt: TGTGCCAGCAGCGTGGGGCAATGGAGTGCAACTAATGAAAAACTGTTTTTT
d_call: TRBD1; v_call: TRBV5-6; j_call: TRBJ1-5; clone_size: once; cdr3_aa: CASSLAQGRQPQHF; cdr3_nt: TGTGCCAGCAGCTTGGCACAGGGGCGTCAGCCCCAGCATTTT
d_call: .; v_call: TRBV28; j_call: TRBJ1-2; clone_size: .; cdr3_aa: CASSFGPGNYGYTF; cdr3_nt: TGTGCCAGCAGTTTCGGCCCAGGGAACTATGGCTACACCTTC
d_call: TRBD2; v_call: TRBV27; j_call: TRBJ2-3; clone_size: .; cdr3_aa: CASSLYGWGLETDTQYF; cdr3_nt: TGTGCCAGCAGTTTATATGGGTGGGGACTAGAAACAGATACGCAGTATTTT
d_call: .; v_call: TRBV6-6; j_call: TRBJ1-5; clone_size: .; cdr3_aa: CASIAGISQPQHF; cdr3_nt: TGTGCCAGCATAGCAGGGATTAGTCAGCCCCAGCATTTT
d_call: .; v_call: TRBV29-1; j_call: TRBJ1-1; clone_size: once; cdr3_aa: CSVFGQLNTEAFF; cdr3_nt: TGCAGCGTTTTCGGACAGTTGAACACTGAAGCTTTCTTT
d_call: .; v_call: TRBV6-5; j_call: TRBJ2-3; clone_size: once; cdr3_aa: CASGGNAVDTQYF; cdr3_nt: TGTGCCAGCGGGGGGAACGCCGTGGATACGCAGTATTTT
d_call: TRBD1; v_call: TRBV9; j_call: TRBJ1-2; clone_size: .; cdr3_aa: CASSVALTGGLGYTF; cdr3_nt: TGTGCCAGCAGCGTAGCCCTAACAGGGGGCCTTGGCTACACCTTC
d_call: TRBD1; v_call: TRBV5-1; j_call: TRBJ1-1; clone_size: .; cdr3_aa: CASSPSGDRITEAFF; cdr3_nt: TGCGCCAGCAGCCCCAGTGGGGACAGGATCACTGAAGCTTTCTTT
d_call: TRBD2; v_call: TRBV28; j_call: TRBJ2-3; clone_size: .; cdr3_aa: CASSSAGLAHTDTQYF; cdr3_nt: TGTGCCAGCAGTTCCGCGGGACTAGCGCACACAGATACGCAGTATTTT
d_call: TRBD1; v_call: TRBV6-5; j_call: TRBJ2-1; clone_size: .; cdr3_aa: CASRRKPTGYNEQFF; cdr3_nt: TGTGCCAGCAGGAGAAAACCGACAGGGTACAATGAGCAGTTCTTC
d_call: .; v_call: TRBV5-1; j_call: TRBJ1-3; clone_size: .; cdr3_aa: CASSLAGTGNTIYF; cdr3_nt: TGCGCCAGCAGCTTGGCCGGGACTGGAAACACCATATATTTT
d_call: TRBD1; v_call: TRBV5-4; j_call: TRBJ1-6; clone_size: .; cdr3_aa: CASSLRDRDSPLHF; cdr3_nt: TGTGCCAGCAGCCTCCGGGACAGGGATTCACCCCTCCACTTT
d_call: TRBD1; v_call: TRBV30; j_call: TRBJ1-4; clone_size: .; cdr3_aa: CAWDRGQTNEKLFF; cdr3_nt: TGTGCCTGGGACAGGGGACAAACTAATGAAAAACTGTTTTTT
d_call: .; v_call: TRBV2; j_call: TRBJ1-5; clone_size: .; cdr3_aa: CASSYDSLYQPQHF; cdr3_nt: TGTGCCAGCAGTTATGACAGCCTATATCAGCCCCAGCATTTT
d_call: .; v_call: TRBV5-5; j_call: TRBJ2-3; clone_size: .; cdr3_aa: CASSLEGPTDTQYF; cdr3_nt: TGTGCCAGCAGCTTGGAGGGGCCTACAGATACGCAGTATTTT
d_call: TRBD2; v_call: TRBV5-4; j_call: TRBJ2-7; clone_size: .; cdr3_aa: CASSRTSGSRHPYEQYF; cdr3_nt: TGTGCCAGCAGCAGGACTAGCGGTTCCCGGCATCCCTACGAGCAGTACTTC
d_call: TRBD2; v_call: TRBV7-2; j_call: TRBJ2-1; clone_size: .; cdr3_aa: CASTLRALAGGDEQFF; cdr3_nt: TGTGCCAGCACCCTAAGGGCGCTAGCGGGGGGGGATGAGCAGTTCTTC
d_call: TRBD1; v_call: TRBV19; j_call: TRBJ2-5; clone_size: .; cdr3_aa: CASSTRGGQGIKTQYF; cdr3_nt: TGTGCCAGTAGTACAAGGGGAGGACAGGGTATAAAGACCCAGTACTTC
d_call: .; v_call: TRBV27; j_call: TRBJ1-1; clone_size: .; cdr3_aa: CASSYRNFAKNTEAFF; cdr3_nt: TGTGCCAGCAGTTACCGAAACTTCGCTAAGAACACTGAAGCTTTCTTT
d_call: TRBD2; v_call: TRBV6-1; j_call: TRBJ2-1; clone_size: .; cdr3_aa: CASSDLAGGPRIEQFF; cdr3_nt: TGTGCCAGCAGTGACTTAGCGGGAGGGCCGAGGATTGAGCAGTTCTTC
d_call: TRBD2; v_call: TRBV29-1; j_call: TRBJ2-3; clone_size: .; cdr3_aa: CSVFGLAGYTDTQYF; cdr3_nt: TGCAGCGTTTTCGGACTAGCGGGCTACACAGATACGCAGTATTTT
d_call: .; v_call: TRBV7-8; j_call: TRBJ1-5; clone_size: .; cdr3_aa: CASSLAGRYQPQHF; cdr3_nt: TGTGCCAGCAGCTTAGCCGGTAGATATCAGCCCCAGCATTTT
d_call: .; v_call: TRBV28; j_call: TRBJ1-2; clone_size: .; cdr3_aa: CASGQRDGGYTF; cdr3_nt: TGTGCCAGCGGGCAAAGAGACGGCGGCTACACCTTC
d_call: .; v_call: TRBV5-1; j_call: TRBJ2-5; clone_size: .; cdr3_aa: CASSLGGVETQYF; cdr3_nt: TGCGCCAGCAGCTTGGGCGGGGTCGAGACCCAGTACTTC
d_call: TRBD1; v_call: TRBV10-3; j_call: TRBJ1-1; clone_size: .; cdr3_aa: CAITPTGDGTEAFF; cdr3_nt: TGTGCCATCACCCCGACAGGGGATGGCACTGAAGCTTTCTTT